The next 5 T cell receptor beta chains were all read from a single sample in a study of blood T cell repertoires in COVID-19. Generated by immunoSEQ multiplex PCR, the TCRdb table keeps only in-frame clones and is missing some. The sample holds over 200,000 clones; around 80% are singletons and the top ten take 12%. The sample taken for sequencing was peripheral blood. Receptors were obtained from a woman aged 40 to 50 with acute or convalescent COVID-19.

The CDR3 DNA follows: TGTGCCAGCAGCTCCTACACAGATACGCAGTATTTT. Translation: CASSSYTDTQYF. This chain connects TRBV5-4 to TRBJ2-3; no reliable D call. The CDR3 totals 12 residues. V shed 3 bases and J shed 2 bases, with 4 bases lying between them. Germline V CDR1 and CDR2: SGHNT, YYREEE (reference sequence).

This chain connects TRBV6-2 or TRBV6-3 to TRBJ1-5; D may be TRBD1 (6 bases). The CDR3 is 20 residues long. Germline CDR1 MNHEY, CDR2 SVGEGT. The ends were cut back, 2 bases at V and 0 bases at J, with 23 bases in the middle. The CDR3 coding sequence is TGTGCCAGCAGTTACGGGGGCCCCTGGGGCGGACCGGATAGCAATCAGCCCCAGCATTTT. Residues: CASSYGGPWGGPDSNQPQHF.

The CDR3 is CASSLVAGYGVDEKLFF. DNA for the CDR3: TGTGCCAGCAGTTTGGTCGCGGGGTACGGGGTAGATGAAAAACTGTTTTTT. The chain has TRBV27 and TRBJ1-4; no clear D. Trimming left V 3 bases short and J 6 bases short, with 20 bases between. Germline CDR1 is MNHEY and CDR2 is SMNVEV (reference sequence). CDR3 length: 17 residues.

Regarding this clone: At one end, the junction sequence differs from germline, possibly due to a read error. The chain carries TRBV15 and TRBJ1-5; 9 bases match TRBD1. Germline assignment: CDR1 LNHNV and CDR2 YYDKDF (reference sequence). The CDR3 is 14 amino acids. CDR3 loop: CAASRGQGGQPQHF. CDR3 nucleotide sequence: TGTGCCGCCAGCAGGGGACAGGGCGGTCAGCCCCAGCATTTT.

The CDR3 sequence is CASSLSATGQGTEAFF. The CDR3, as DNA: TGTGCCAGCAGTTTATCTGCGACAGGGCAGGGCACTGAAGCTTTCTTT. This chain joins TRBV27 and TRBJ1-1; TRBD1 agrees at 7 bases. This CDR3 has 16 residues. Germline V gene sequence: CDR1 MNHEY, CDR2 SMNVEV (reference sequence). Trimming cost V 0 bases and J 4 bases; bases outside gene matches: 8.